This is a list of T cell receptor beta chains from one sample in a study of blood T cell repertoires in COVID-19. Sequencing was performed with immunoSEQ multiplex PCR; in TCRdb, only in-frame clones are kept and a portion is missing. There are under 250,000 clones in the sample; approximately 83% occur only once, and about 4.2% lies in the top ten. Sequences were obtained from peripheral blood. These receptor sequences come from a man aged 50 to 59 with active or convalescent COVID-19. Each CDR3 is given with its conserved first and last residue. A D gene is named only where the DNA matches it firmly. The size of a clone is reported for some rows only, either as once, few or many, or as a class for expanded clones.

v_call: TRBV5-1; d_call: TRBD1; clone_size: .; j_call: TRBJ1-4; cdr3_nt: TGCGCCAGCAGCATTGGACAGGATTATGAAAAACTGTTTTTT; cdr3_aa: CASSIGQDYEKLFF
v_call: TRBV30; d_call: .; clone_size: .; j_call: TRBJ1-2; cdr3_nt: TGTGCCTGGAGTCTGGAGTTGGGAGGGGGAAGTGGCTACACCTTC; cdr3_aa: CAWSLELGGGSGYTF
v_call: TRBV30; d_call: .; clone_size: .; j_call: TRBJ1-2; cdr3_nt: TGTGCCTCCTCCGGAGGGTCTGGCTACACCTTC; cdr3_aa: CASSGGSGYTF
v_call: TRBV18; d_call: .; clone_size: .; j_call: TRBJ1-6; cdr3_nt: TGTGCCAGCTCACCATTCAACAGGGATGTCGGTAATTCACCCCTCCACTTT; cdr3_aa: CASSPFNRDVGNSPLHF
v_call: TRBV7-9; d_call: .; clone_size: .; j_call: TRBJ2-2; cdr3_nt: TGTGCCAGCACCAAAAAGGGAGAACTCACCGGGGAGCTGTTTTTT; cdr3_aa: CASTKKGELTGELFF
v_call: TRBV5-1; d_call: .; clone_size: .; j_call: TRBJ2-5; cdr3_nt: TGCGCCAGCAGCTTGGCTCTAGGTAAAGAGACCCAGTACTTC; cdr3_aa: CASSLALGKETQYF
v_call: TRBV6-1; d_call: .; clone_size: few; j_call: TRBJ1-6; cdr3_nt: TGTGCCAGCAGTGAATTGGACTCGGGATCACCCCTCCACTTT; cdr3_aa: CASSELDSGSPLHF
v_call: TRBV6-6; d_call: .; clone_size: once; j_call: TRBJ2-7; cdr3_nt: TGTGCCAGCAGTTACTCAGGGGGGGTCAGCTCCTACGAGCAGTACTTC; cdr3_aa: CASSYSGGVSSYEQYF
v_call: TRBV4-2; d_call: .; clone_size: few; j_call: TRBJ1-1; cdr3_nt: TGTGCCAGCAGCCAAGAAAACCAGAGGACTGAAGCTTTCTTT; cdr3_aa: CASSQENQRTEAFF
v_call: TRBV5-6; d_call: .; clone_size: .; j_call: TRBJ2-7; cdr3_nt: TGTGCCAGCAGCAAACCTCACGGCTACGAGCAGTACTTC; cdr3_aa: CASSKPHGYEQYF
v_call: TRBV3-1/TRBV3-2; d_call: TRBD1; clone_size: .; j_call: TRBJ1-2; cdr3_nt: TGTGCCAGCAGCCAAGATTGGGACAGATATGGCTACACCTTC; cdr3_aa: CASSQDWDRYGYTF
v_call: TRBV14; d_call: .; clone_size: .; j_call: TRBJ2-5; cdr3_nt: TGTGCCAGCAGCCAAGAGCGGGCACTACAAGAGACCCAGTACTTC; cdr3_aa: CASSQERALQETQYF
v_call: TRBV7-9; d_call: .; clone_size: .; j_call: TRBJ1-1; cdr3_nt: TGTGCCAGCAGCTTAGTCGGGACACTCGCGGGTACTGAAGCTTTCTTT; cdr3_aa: CASSLVGTLAGTEAFF
v_call: TRBV27; d_call: .; clone_size: .; j_call: TRBJ1-5; cdr3_nt: TGTGCCAGCAGTCCCTGGGCAGGAGGTCAGCCCCAGCATTTT; cdr3_aa: CASSPWAGGQPQHF
v_call: TRBV3-1/TRBV3-2; d_call: TRBD1; clone_size: few; j_call: TRBJ1-2; cdr3_nt: TGTGCCAGCAGCGAAGAGGGACAGAACTATGGCTACACCTTC; cdr3_aa: CASSEEGQNYGYTF
v_call: TRBV6-5; d_call: TRBD1; clone_size: .; j_call: TRBJ1-2; cdr3_nt: TGTGCCAGCAGTTACGAACAGGGGGCGAGCGGCTACACCTTC; cdr3_aa: CASSYEQGASGYTF
v_call: TRBV5-3; d_call: .; clone_size: .; j_call: TRBJ1-4; cdr3_nt: TGTGCCAGACCTGGGGGGATTGCAACTAATGAAAAACTGTTTTTT; cdr3_aa: CARPGGIATNEKLFF
v_call: TRBV2; d_call: TRBD1; clone_size: few; j_call: TRBJ1-1; cdr3_nt: TGTGCCAGCAGCCGTGACAGGGAACCTGAAGCTTTCTTT; cdr3_aa: CASSRDREPEAFF
v_call: TRBV3-1/TRBV3-2; d_call: .; clone_size: .; j_call: TRBJ1-2; cdr3_nt: TGTGCCAGCAGCCCCGGAGCTAACTATGGCTACACCTTC; cdr3_aa: CASSPGANYGYTF
v_call: TRBV2; d_call: TRBD2; clone_size: .; j_call: TRBJ2-3; cdr3_nt: TGTGCCAGCAGTGACCCACGGACTAGCGGGGGGACAACTAGCACAGATACGCAGTATTTT; cdr3_aa: CASSDPRTSGGTTSTDTQYF
v_call: TRBV18; d_call: TRBD2; clone_size: .; j_call: TRBJ2-5; cdr3_nt: TGTGCCAGCTCACTCGGGGGGGAAGAGACCCAGTACTTC; cdr3_aa: CASSLGGEETQYF
v_call: TRBV18; d_call: TRBD1; clone_size: .; j_call: TRBJ1-6; cdr3_nt: TGTGCCAGCTCACTTGACAGGGATAATTCACCCCTCCACTTT; cdr3_aa: CASSLDRDNSPLHF
v_call: TRBV2; d_call: TRBD1; clone_size: .; j_call: TRBJ1-2; cdr3_nt: TGTGCCAGCACTCTGGACAGGGGGCTCTACACCTTC; cdr3_aa: CASTLDRGLYTF
v_call: TRBV9; d_call: TRBD2; clone_size: .; j_call: TRBJ2-1; cdr3_nt: TGTGCCAGCAGCGGTGGGGAGGGTTACGTCGACAATGAGCAGTTCTTC; cdr3_aa: CASSGGEGYVDNEQFF
v_call: TRBV30; d_call: TRBD2; clone_size: .; j_call: TRBJ2-3; cdr3_nt: TGTGCCTTAGCCTCGAGCGGGGGGAGCACAGATACGCAGTATTTT; cdr3_aa: CALASSGGSTDTQYF
v_call: TRBV6-2/TRBV6-3; d_call: .; clone_size: .; j_call: TRBJ2-4; cdr3_nt: TGTGCCAGCAGTCGAGGAGGATTAGCCAAAAACATTCAGTACTTC; cdr3_aa: CASSRGGLAKNIQYF
v_call: TRBV6-5; d_call: TRBD1; clone_size: once; j_call: TRBJ1-3; cdr3_nt: TGTGCCAGCAGTCCCGACAGGGGGAGCGGAAACACCATATATTTT; cdr3_aa: CASSPDRGSGNTIYF
v_call: TRBV11-2; d_call: TRBD1; clone_size: .; j_call: TRBJ2-7; cdr3_nt: TGTGCCAGCAGCTCGGGACAGGGAGGAGAGCAGTACTTC; cdr3_aa: CASSSGQGGEQYF
v_call: TRBV6-1; d_call: .; clone_size: once; j_call: TRBJ1-5; cdr3_nt: TGTGCCAGCAGTGAACGTCAGCCCCAGCATTTT; cdr3_aa: CASSERQPQHF
v_call: TRBV29-1; d_call: TRBD2; clone_size: .; j_call: TRBJ2-1; cdr3_nt: TGCAGCGCTCGGAGGGGGACTAGCCGTTACAATGAGCAGTTCTTC; cdr3_aa: CSARRGTSRYNEQFF
v_call: TRBV6-5; d_call: TRBD2; clone_size: few; j_call: TRBJ2-1; cdr3_nt: TGTGCCAGCAGTCGTAGCGGGGGGACCTACAATGAGCAGTTCTTC; cdr3_aa: CASSRSGGTYNEQFF
v_call: TRBV27; d_call: .; clone_size: .; j_call: TRBJ2-1; cdr3_nt: TGTGCCAGCAGTTTATACCGGGGAGCTTACAATGAGCAGTTCTTC; cdr3_aa: CASSLYRGAYNEQFF
v_call: TRBV3-1/TRBV3-2; d_call: TRBD2; clone_size: .; j_call: TRBJ2-7; cdr3_nt: TGTGCCAGCAGCCAAGACCCTAGCGGGGGGCGGGAGCAGTACTTC; cdr3_aa: CASSQDPSGGREQYF
v_call: TRBV5-5; d_call: .; clone_size: .; j_call: TRBJ1-5; cdr3_nt: TGTGCCAGCAGCTTGGAGGGGACACCTTATAGCAATCAGCCCCAGCATTTT; cdr3_aa: CASSLEGTPYSNQPQHF
v_call: TRBV19; d_call: .; clone_size: .; j_call: TRBJ2-3; cdr3_nt: TGTGCCAGTAGCCCGGGTGTCACAGATACGCAGTATTTT; cdr3_aa: CASSPGVTDTQYF
v_call: TRBV19; d_call: .; clone_size: .; j_call: TRBJ2-2; cdr3_nt: TGTGCCAGTAGTCTCCTTACTAGCGGGGAGCTGTTTTTT; cdr3_aa: CASSLLTSGELFF
v_call: TRBV19; d_call: TRBD1; clone_size: .; j_call: TRBJ1-1; cdr3_nt: TGTGCCAGCCGGACGGACAGGTCTAACACTGAAGCTTTCTTT; cdr3_aa: CASRTDRSNTEAFF
v_call: TRBV9; d_call: TRBD2; clone_size: .; j_call: TRBJ2-5; cdr3_nt: TGTGCCAGCACGTCAACGGCGGGGGGCCAAGAGACCCAGTACTTC; cdr3_aa: CASTSTAGGQETQYF
v_call: TRBV29-1; d_call: TRBD2; clone_size: .; j_call: TRBJ2-2; cdr3_nt: TGCAGCGTCGGGGGACTAGCGGGGGGAACCGGGGAGCTGTTTTTT; cdr3_aa: CSVGGLAGGTGELFF
v_call: TRBV30; d_call: TRBD1; clone_size: .; j_call: TRBJ1-2; cdr3_nt: TGTGCCCTGCCTTCCCAACGGGGGACAGGGCGCGGTGGCTACACCTTC; cdr3_aa: CALPSQRGTGRGGYTF
v_call: TRBV6-5; d_call: .; clone_size: .; j_call: TRBJ1-6; cdr3_nt: TGTGCCAGCAGCCCCGACAGAACTAATTCACCCCTCCACTTT; cdr3_aa: CASSPDRTNSPLHF
v_call: TRBV5-1; d_call: .; clone_size: .; j_call: TRBJ2-2; cdr3_nt: TGCGCCAGCAGCTTGGAGAGTGGGAGGAACACCGGGGAGCTGTTTTTT; cdr3_aa: CASSLESGRNTGELFF
v_call: TRBV20-1; d_call: .; clone_size: .; j_call: TRBJ1-6; cdr3_nt: TGCAGTGCTAGTAAGCAGGGAGGAAACTCCTATAATTCACCCCTCCACTTT; cdr3_aa: CSASKQGGNSYNSPLHF
v_call: TRBV7-6; d_call: .; clone_size: .; j_call: TRBJ1-6; cdr3_nt: TGTGCCAGCAGCTTAGTGGGGGGGGGCGCAGGGAATTCACCCCTCCACTTT; cdr3_aa: CASSLVGGGAGNSPLHF
v_call: TRBV27; d_call: TRBD1; clone_size: .; j_call: TRBJ1-6; cdr3_nt: TGTGCCAGCAGTTTAGGGGGACAGGGGGGGCCAAAATCACCCCTCCACTTT; cdr3_aa: CASSLGGQGGPKSPLHF
v_call: TRBV7-8; d_call: .; clone_size: many; j_call: TRBJ2-7; cdr3_nt: TGTGCCAGCAGCCCGCGCCTTACCTACGAGCAGTACTTC; cdr3_aa: CASSPRLTYEQYF
v_call: TRBV2; d_call: .; clone_size: .; j_call: TRBJ1-6; cdr3_nt: TGTGCCACCGCACCTACCTCCCCAACGGGTTCACCCCTCCACTTT; cdr3_aa: CATAPTSPTGSPLHF
v_call: TRBV28; d_call: .; clone_size: .; j_call: TRBJ1-1; cdr3_nt: TGTGCCAGCAAGGGGGGGAGAGGAAGGGCTGAAGCTTTCTTT; cdr3_aa: CASKGGRGRAEAFF
v_call: TRBV6-1; d_call: TRBD1; clone_size: .; j_call: TRBJ2-3; cdr3_nt: TGTGCCAGCAGTGAAGCGGGACAGGGGTCCCATACGCAGTATTTT; cdr3_aa: CASSEAGQGSHTQYF
v_call: TRBV5-4; d_call: TRBD2; clone_size: .; j_call: TRBJ2-1; cdr3_nt: TGTGCCAGCAGCTTTAAGCGGGGCAATGAGCAGTTCTTC; cdr3_aa: CASSFKRGNEQFF
v_call: TRBV2; d_call: .; clone_size: .; j_call: TRBJ2-5; cdr3_nt: TGTGCCAGCACCGCTGAAGGGGGACCCCAAGAGACCCAGTACTTC; cdr3_aa: CASTAEGGPQETQYF
v_call: TRBV30; d_call: .; clone_size: .; j_call: TRBJ1-2; cdr3_nt: TGTGCCTGGAGTGGCGGAGACCCAAACTATGGCTACACCTTC; cdr3_aa: CAWSGGDPNYGYTF
v_call: TRBV5-1; d_call: TRBD1; clone_size: .; j_call: TRBJ2-7; cdr3_nt: TGCGCCAGCAGCTTGGACTGGTGGCAGGGGGCCTACGAGCAGTACTTC; cdr3_aa: CASSLDWWQGAYEQYF